The clone carrying this T cell receptor (beta chain) was recorded once. The sample comes from a study of T cell changes during pregnancy in multiple sclerosis. The repertoire was sequenced with immunoSEQ multiplex PCR; TCRdb's copy has only in-frame clones and lacks some. The sample yields about 67,000 clones, 92% seen once. The germline V gene has CDR1 SGHAT and CDR2 FQNNGV. The CDR3 has 12 amino acids. The V end was cut by 1 base, the J end by 5 bases, with 4 bases between. The material sequenced was peripheral blood, taken after pregnancy. This clonotype was sampled from a female donor with multiple sclerosis, enrolled in a pregnancy study. The chain links TRBV11-2 to TRBJ2-3; D remains unclear. The CDR3 coding sequence is TGTGCCAGCAGCTTAGTCGGAGATACGCAGTATTTT. This translates into CASSLVGDTQYF.